A selection of T cell receptor beta chains follows, all from one sample in a study of blood T cell repertoires in COVID-19. The table came from immunoSEQ multiplex PCR; TCRdb's copy has only in-frame clones and leaves some out. The sample lists about 270,000 clones; more than 75% were seen once. Sequencing input: peripheral blood. The receptors were sampled from a man aged 40-55 years with active or convalescent COVID-19. Each CDR3 is given with its conserved first and last residue. A D gene is named only where the DNA matches it firmly. Size values are once, few and many counts, or a class for expanded clones, and some rows have none.

CDR3aa | CDR3nt | j_gene | v_gene | abundance | d_gene
CATNRGGPTEKLFF | TGTGCCACCAATCGGGGGGGCCCGACCGAAAAGCTGTTTTTT | TRBJ2-2 | TRBV15 | once | TRBD2
CASSRGEGQPQHF | TGTGCCAGCAGTCGGGGAGAGGGTCAGCCCCAGCATTTT | TRBJ1-5 | TRBV12-3/TRBV12-4 | . | .
CASSSLPTGSYEQYF | TGTGCCAGCAGTTCCTTACCAACGGGGAGTTACGAGCAGTACTTC | TRBJ2-7 | TRBV28 | . | .
CATSDPSGLAGYTF | TGTGCCACCAGTGACCCCTCTGGGCTGGCTGGCTACACCTTC | TRBJ1-2 | TRBV24-1 | . | .
CASSIEGALGSNQPQHF | TGTGCCAGTAGTATAGAGGGGGCCCTCGGGAGCAATCAGCCCCAGCATTTT | TRBJ1-5 | TRBV19 | . | .
CASRRTGTGNTIYF | TGTGCCAGCAGGAGGACAGGGACTGGAAACACCATATATTTT | TRBJ1-3 | TRBV6-5 | . | TRBD1
CASSINEQFF | TGTGCCAGTTCAATCAATGAGCAGTTCTTC | TRBJ2-1 | TRBV2 | . | .
CASSQGLQETQYF | TGTGCCAGCTCGCAGGGGCTACAAGAGACCCAGTACTTC | TRBJ2-5 | TRBV18 | . | .
CASSLGSRTGTYEQYF | TGTGCCAGCAGCTTAGGCTCGCGGACAGGGACCTACGAGCAGTACTTC | TRBJ2-7 | TRBV13 | . | TRBD1
CASSLGTPSESSGNTIYF | TGCGCCAGCAGCTTAGGGACACCCTCTGAAAGCTCTGGAAACACCATATATTTT | TRBJ1-3 | TRBV5-1 | . | .
CASIGPRSGNTIYF | TGTGCCAGCATTGGGCCCCGCTCTGGAAACACCATATATTTT | TRBJ1-3 | TRBV6-1 | once | .
CASSQEGGGSSYNSPLHF | TGTGCCAGCAGCCAAGAAGGGGGGGGAAGCTCCTATAATTCACCCCTCCACTTT | TRBJ1-6 | TRBV4-2 | . | .
CASSATGQPSYEQYF | TGCGCCAGCAGCGCCACGGGACAGCCCTCCTACGAGCAGTACTTC | TRBJ2-7 | TRBV5-1 | . | TRBD1
CASSVGAGGSEQYF | TGTGCCAGCAGCGTAGGGGCAGGGGGTAGCGAGCAGTACTTC | TRBJ2-7 | TRBV9 | . | TRBD1
CAISLDARNSPLHF | TGTGCCATCAGTCTAGACGCTCGGAATTCACCCCTCCACTTT | TRBJ1-6 | TRBV10-3 | . | .
CASSVQGGETQYF | TGTGCCAGTAGTGTCCAAGGCGGAGAGACCCAGTACTTC | TRBJ2-5 | TRBV19 | . | .
CASSDRTGPNTEAFF | TGCGCCAGCAGTGACCGGACAGGCCCGAACACTGAAGCTTTCTTT | TRBJ1-1 | TRBV10-1 | . | TRBD1
CASSLDSASYGYTF | TGTGCCAGCAGCTTAGACTCTGCATCCTATGGCTACACCTTC | TRBJ1-2 | TRBV7-6 | . | .
CASSEAGRAALPNEKLFF | TGTGCCAGCAGTGAAGCCGGGAGGGCAGCCCTTCCTAATGAAAAACTGTTTTTT | TRBJ1-4 | TRBV6-1 | once | .
CASSHNSGIRTF | TGCGCCAGCAGCCATAACTCAGGGATTCGTACCTTC | TRBJ1-2 | TRBV4-1 | few | .
CASGSTGASYGYTF | TGTGCTAGTGGTTCGACAGGGGCTAGCTATGGCTACACCTTC | TRBJ1-2 | TRBV12-5 | . | TRBD1
CASSEVRNTIYF | TGTGCCAGCAGTGAGGTTCGGAACACCATATATTTT | TRBJ1-3 | TRBV6-1 | few | .
CASSSGRGVREQYF | TGTGCCAGCAGCTCTGGGCGGGGGGTGCGGGAGCAGTACTTC | TRBJ2-7 | TRBV5-4 | . | TRBD2
CASSLIVREVETQYF | TGTGCCAGCAGCTTAATTGTCAGGGAGGTAGAGACCCAGTACTTC | TRBJ2-5 | TRBV7-9 | once | .
CASSPGGGHGYTF | TGTGCCAGCAGCCCCGGGGGAGGGCATGGCTACACCTTC | TRBJ1-2 | TRBV11-3 | . | .
CASSYTRTGEPEQYF | TGTGCCAGCAGTTACACAAGGACGGGGGAACCCGAGCAGTACTTC | TRBJ2-7 | TRBV6-2/TRBV6-3 | . | .
CASSVSLAGDYYNEQFF | TGTGCCAGCAGCGTCTCTTTAGCGGGAGATTACTACAATGAGCAGTTCTTC | TRBJ2-1 | TRBV9 | . | TRBD2
CSVERQGAREAFF | TGCAGCGTTGAGCGACAGGGGGCCCGTGAAGCTTTCTTT | TRBJ1-1 | TRBV29-1 | few | TRBD1
CATSDVLAGDNEQFF | TGTGCCACCAGTGACGTGCTAGCGGGAGACAATGAGCAGTTCTTC | TRBJ2-1 | TRBV24-1 | . | TRBD2
CASSYSRDSNQPQHF | TGTGCCAGCAGTTACTCGCGTGATAGCAATCAGCCCCAGCATTTT | TRBJ1-5 | TRBV6-6 | . | .
CASSLSLQSYNEQFF | TGCGCCAGCAGCTTGAGTTTACAGAGCTACAATGAGCAGTTCTTC | TRBJ2-1 | TRBV5-1 | . | .
CASSLAGANEQFF | TGCGCCAGCAGCTTAGCGGGCGCCAATGAGCAGTTCTTC | TRBJ2-1 | TRBV4-1 | . | TRBD2
CASSVSQGTYEQYF | TGTGCCAGCAGTGTCTCCCAGGGGACCTACGAGCAGTACTTC | TRBJ2-7 | TRBV25-1 | . | .
CASSLDLTGTEAFF | TGTGCCAGCAGCTTAGATTTGACGGGAACTGAAGCTTTCTTT | TRBJ1-1 | TRBV11-3 | few | .
CASSLQGGRHIDF | TGTGCCAGCAGCTTACAAGGGGGTAGACATATCGACTTC | TRBJ1-2 | TRBV7-3 | few | .
CASSLSPGGLGNEQFF | TGTGCCAGCAGCTTAAGTCCGGGGGGATTGGGCAATGAGCAGTTCTTC | TRBJ2-1 | TRBV13 | . | TRBD2
CASSESMRNNEQFF | TGCGCCAGCAGTGAGTCAATGAGGAACAATGAGCAGTTCTTC | TRBJ2-1 | TRBV10-1 | once | .
CSVESAGRETQYF | TGCAGCGTTGAATCAGCGGGGAGAGAGACCCAGTACTTC | TRBJ2-5 | TRBV29-1 | . | TRBD2
CASSAWTSGYDYEQYF | TGTGCCAGCAGCGCATGGACTAGCGGATATGACTACGAGCAGTACTTC | TRBJ2-7 | TRBV5-4 | few | TRBD2
CASSYSTGGQETQYF | TGTGCCAGCAGTTACTCGACGGGGGGCCAAGAGACCCAGTACTTC | TRBJ2-5 | TRBV6-5 | . | TRBD2
CASRGPHEQFF | TGCGCCAGCAGGGGCCCCCATGAGCAGTTCTTC | TRBJ2-1 | TRBV5-1 | . | .
CASSVGGTGSNEQYF | TGTGCCAGCAGCGTAGGAGGGACAGGGTCCAACGAGCAGTACTTC | TRBJ2-7 | TRBV9 | . | TRBD1
CASSATSRDSMTGYTF | TGTGCCAGCAGTGCGACGAGCCGGGACTCAATGACTGGCTACACCTTC | TRBJ1-2 | TRBV6-4 | . | .
CASTQWGQAMSEAFF | TGTGCCAGCACCCAATGGGGACAGGCGATGTCTGAAGCTTTCTTT | TRBJ1-1 | TRBV6-5 | few | TRBD1
CASSFIYEQYF | TGTGCCAGCAGCTTTATCTACGAGCAGTACTTC | TRBJ2-7 | TRBV7-2 | . | .
CASSSREGTDTQYF | TGTGCCAGCAGCTCCCGGGAGGGCACAGATACGCAGTATTTT | TRBJ2-3 | TRBV7-4 | . | TRBD2
CASSKNRGPYNEQFF | TGTGCCAGTAGTAAAAACAGGGGACCCTACAATGAGCAGTTCTTC | TRBJ2-1 | TRBV19 | . | TRBD1
CASSAIGLAAGELFF | TGTGCCAGCAGTGCAATCGGACTAGCCGCCGGGGAGCTGTTTTTT | TRBJ2-2 | TRBV2 | . | TRBD2
CASKEDTSNTGELFF | TGTGCCAGTAAGGAGGATACCTCGAACACCGGGGAGCTGTTTTTT | TRBJ2-2 | TRBV19 | . | .
CASSFSNNSPLHF | TGTGCCAGCAGCTTCTCTAATAATTCACCCCTCCACTTT | TRBJ1-6 | TRBV7-3 | . | .
CASSLGSGGAFHGYTF | TGTGCCAGCAGCTTAGGGTCGGGGGGCGCGTTCCATGGCTACACCTTC | TRBJ1-2 | TRBV13 | . | .
CASSPVEGGLHF | TGTGCCAGCAGCCCGGTGGAGGGGGGGCTCCACTTT | TRBJ1-6 | TRBV11-2 | . | .
CSVEDLGGLDTEAFF | TGCAGCGTTGAAGACCTCGGAGGATTGGACACTGAAGCTTTCTTT | TRBJ1-1 | TRBV29-1 | once | .
CASSPGGQIQQETQYF | TGCGCCAGCAGCCCAGGCGGACAGATACAACAAGAGACCCAGTACTTC | TRBJ2-5 | TRBV4-1 | . | .
CASSLAGAGEEKLFF | TGTGCCAGCAGCTTAGCGGGGGCAGGAGAAGAAAAACTGTTTTTT | TRBJ1-4 | TRBV7-6 | . | .